These T cell receptor beta chains were read from a single sample in a study of T cell responses to AZD1222 COVID-19 vaccine. The assay was immunoSEQ multiplex PCR, and TCRdb's table has in-frame clones only and misses some. The sample lists 90,000 to 120,000 clones, around 90% occurring once. The source was peripheral blood, collected 28 days after the second AZD1222 dose. The source is an adult who received the AZD1222 COVID-19 vaccine. Both conserved end residues are part of each CDR3. D genes are given only for firm matches. The listing skips clone size in some rows; elsewhere it reads once, few, many or a size class.

D gene	V gene	J gene	clone size	CDR3 DNA	CDR3 protein
-	TRBV4-1	TRBJ1-3	-	TGCGCCAGCAGCCATTTCACGGGCAGGGCGAAAGGAAACACCATATATTTT	CASSHFTGRAKGNTIYF
-	TRBV6-2/TRBV6-3	TRBJ2-1	-	TGTGCCAGCAGCCCTCGGCACGGGGAGCAGTTCTTC	CASSPRHGEQFF
-	TRBV9	TRBJ1-3	once	TGTGCCAGCAGCACCCCGGGACATCGCCCTCCTGGAAACACCATATATTTT	CASSTPGHRPPGNTIYF
TRBD2	TRBV29-1	TRBJ2-3	-	TGCAGCGACCAAGCGGGGAGCACAGATACGCAGTATTTT	CSDQAGSTDTQYF
-	TRBV6-1	TRBJ2-2	-	TGTGCCAGCAGTGAAGTTCAAGGTTCCACCGGGGAGCTGTTTTTT	CASSEVQGSTGELFF
-	TRBV6-2/TRBV6-3	TRBJ1-1	-	TGTGCCAGCAGTACGTGGGGCTCGGGGACTGAAGCTTTCTTT	CASSTWGSGTEAFF
-	TRBV12-5	TRBJ1-2	-	TGTGCTAGTGCTATGGGGGGATGGGAGCACTATGGCTACACCTTC	CASAMGGWEHYGYTF
-	TRBV7-8	TRBJ2-7	-	TGTGCCAGCAGCTTTAAAGCGTTGGACTCCTACGAGCAGTACTTC	CASSFKALDSYEQYF
-	TRBV7-3	TRBJ2-1	-	TGTGCCAGCAGCTTAAACCCAGGGAGCGATGAGCAGTTCTTC	CASSLNPGSDEQFF
TRBD1	TRBV28	TRBJ2-7	-	TGTGCCAGCAGTTTAGGAGGACAGGGCCACGAGCAGTACTTC	CASSLGGQGHEQYF
-	TRBV5-4	TRBJ1-1	-	TGTGCCAGCAGCCCCGACATGAACACTGAAGCTTTCTTT	CASSPDMNTEAFF
-	TRBV7-9	TRBJ2-5	-	TGTGCCAGCAGCTCTATAAGGGGAGGTGAGACCCAGTACTTC	CASSSIRGGETQYF
-	TRBV10-3	TRBJ2-1	-	TGTGCCATCTCGGGAAAGGTCGATTCCAATGAGCAGTTCTTC	CAISGKVDSNEQFF
-	TRBV5-6	TRBJ2-3	-	TGTGCCAGCAGCTTGGGCCCGCCCCCAGATACGCAGTATTTT	CASSLGPPPDTQYF
-	TRBV30	TRBJ1-4	-	TGTGCCTGGAGTTCCGGTAGAGATGAAAAACTGTTTTTT	CAWSSGRDEKLFF
-	TRBV7-6	TRBJ2-5	-	TGTGCCAGCAGCTTAGGCCCGGGTCAAGAGACCCAGTACTTC	CASSLGPGQETQYF
-	TRBV12-3/TRBV12-4	TRBJ2-7	-	TGTGCCAGCAGTTTAGGCACTTTCGTGCAGTACTTC	CASSLGTFVQYF
TRBD1	TRBV15	TRBJ2-6	-	TGTGCCACCAGCAGAGATCGGGACAGGGAGCTAGGAGGGGCCAACGTCCTGACTTTC	CATSRDRDRELGGANVLTF
-	TRBV7-2	TRBJ2-5	-	TGTGCCAGCACCAACCAGGGGTACAGGGAAGAGACCCAGTACTTC	CASTNQGYREETQYF
-	TRBV3-1/TRBV3-2	TRBJ2-7	-	TGTGCCAGCAGCCTCGCCAGCGGATCCTACGAGCAGTACTTC	CASSLASGSYEQYF
-	TRBV7-6	TRBJ1-5	-	TGTGCCAGCAGCTTAGAGGCAGGGGACAATCAGCCCCAGCATTTT	CASSLEAGDNQPQHF
TRBD1	TRBV6-5	TRBJ1-6	once	TGTGCCAGCAGTTATTCTTCCGACAGGGTTTACTCACCCCTCCACTTT	CASSYSSDRVYSPLHF
-	TRBV5-1	TRBJ1-5	-	TGCGCCAGCAGCTTTTCCGGCTTGAACCAGCCCCAGCATTTT	CASSFSGLNQPQHF
-	TRBV29-1	TRBJ2-3	few	TGCAGCGTTGTCAGGGGGGACACAGATACGCAGTATTTT	CSVVRGDTDTQYF
-	TRBV7-9	TRBJ1-1	-	TGTGCCAGCAGCTTAGCGAGCCAGCCGCGGACTGAAGCTTTCTTT	CASSLASQPRTEAFF
-	TRBV5-8	TRBJ2-5	-	TGTGCCAGCAGCTTGGTTAGGGTCCCACGAGAGACCCAGTACTTC	CASSLVRVPRETQYF
TRBD1	TRBV28	TRBJ1-2	once	TGTGCCAGCAGCCTCTTCGACAGGGTTGGCTACACCTTC	CASSLFDRVGYTF
-	TRBV30	TRBJ2-3	-	TGTGCCTGGAGTCCTGGCGATTTACCAGATACGCAGTATTTT	CAWSPGDLPDTQYF
TRBD2	TRBV18	TRBJ2-7	-	TGTGCCAGCTCACCACCGGGTCGGCTAGCGGGGGGCCTGGACTACGAGCAGTACTTC	CASSPPGRLAGGLDYEQYF
-	TRBV28	TRBJ1-6	-	TGTGCCAGCACCTCAGGGACATCGAGTTCACCCCTCCACTTT	CASTSGTSSSPLHF
-	TRBV12-3/TRBV12-4	TRBJ2-7	-	TGTGCCAGCAGTTCCAGTAGGACGGCAAAGCAGTACTTC	CASSSSRTAKQYF
TRBD2	TRBV5-4	TRBJ2-3	-	TGTGCCAGCAGCTTGCTGGCTAGCGGAGATACGCAGTATTTT	CASSLLASGDTQYF
-	TRBV9	TRBJ1-1	-	TGTGCCAGCAGCGTAGGGGGACTGGGGGACACTGAAGCTTTCTTT	CASSVGGLGDTEAFF
TRBD1	TRBV27	TRBJ1-5	-	TGTGCCAGCAGTTTATACGATGGGACAGGGGCTATTAGCAATCAGCCCCAGCATTTT	CASSLYDGTGAISNQPQHF
-	TRBV9	TRBJ2-3	-	TGTGCCAGCAGCGGAGACGGGAGCACAGATACGCAGTATTTT	CASSGDGSTDTQYF
TRBD1	TRBV24-1	TRBJ2-5	-	TGTGCCACCAGTGATAAACCGGGACAGGGAGTAGAGACCCAGTACTTC	CATSDKPGQGVETQYF
-	TRBV6-5	TRBJ2-5	-	TGTGCCAGCACTGTACACAGGGAAGAGACCCAGTACTTC	CASTVHREETQYF
-	TRBV19	TRBJ2-3	-	TGTGCCAGTAGTGCAAGACTGCACGAGGGCACAGATACGCAGTATTTT	CASSARLHEGTDTQYF
TRBD1	TRBV9	TRBJ1-3	few	TGTGCCAGCAGCGTAGGACAGGGGTCCGGAAACACCATATATTTT	CASSVGQGSGNTIYF
TRBD1	TRBV29-1	TRBJ2-2	-	TGCAGCACCACAGGGGGCGGCGACACCGGGGAGCTGTTTTTT	CSTTGGGDTGELFF
TRBD1	TRBV7-6	TRBJ2-7	-	TGTGCCAGCAGCCGATCCCTGGACAGGGGAAAGCACGGGCAGTACTTC	CASSRSLDRGKHGQYF
-	TRBV7-3	TRBJ1-2	-	TGTGCCAGCAGCTTAAGAAGGACAGCCCAACAGGGCTATGGCTACACCTTC	CASSLRRTAQQGYGYTF
-	TRBV6-5	TRBJ1-2	-	TGTGCCAGCAGGGGGGGGGCAGGGGAGAACTATGGCTACACCTTC	CASRGGAGENYGYTF
TRBD2	TRBV19	TRBJ2-1	-	TGTGCCAGTAGTATTTCTAGCGGCTCCTACAGTGAGCAGTTCTTC	CASSISSGSYSEQFF
-	TRBV11-2	TRBJ2-7	-	TGTGCCAGCAGCTTAGGTCCAGGGTCTGTCTACGAGCAGTACTTC	CASSLGPGSVYEQYF
-	TRBV6-5	TRBJ2-2	-	TGTGCCAGCAGTTACAGTGGGGCGGGTACCGGGGAGCTGTTTTTT	CASSYSGAGTGELFF
TRBD1	TRBV5-1	TRBJ1-2	-	TGCGCCAGCAGCTTGGGGGACAGGGGATTCGGTGGCTACACCTTC	CASSLGDRGFGGYTF
-	TRBV6-2/TRBV6-3	TRBJ2-3	-	TGTGCCAGCAGTACCCGACAGGTATTACCCACAGATACGCAGTATTTT	CASSTRQVLPTDTQYF
TRBD1	TRBV9	TRBJ1-2	-	TGTGCCAGCAGCGGACCGGACAGGGGGCGAAACTATGGCTACACCTTC	CASSGPDRGRNYGYTF
-	TRBV9	TRBJ2-1	-	TGTGCCAGCAGCGTGGGGCATACATCCTACAATGAGCAGTTCTTC	CASSVGHTSYNEQFF
TRBD1	TRBV15	TRBJ1-6	-	TGTGCCACCAGCAGAGAGAAGACAGGGGGCTCACCCCTCCACTTT	CATSREKTGGSPLHF
-	TRBV15	TRBJ2-3	-	TGTGCCACCAGCAGAGATGGGGGACGCAGCACAGATACGCAGTATTTT	CATSRDGGRSTDTQYF
TRBD1	TRBV6-5	TRBJ1-4	-	TGTGCCAGCAGTTTACAGGGGGCTAATGAAAAACTGTTTTTT	CASSLQGANEKLFF
TRBD2	TRBV6-2/TRBV6-3	TRBJ2-2	-	TGTGCCAGCAGCCCCGGGACTAGCGTTTCCGGGGAGCTGTTTTTT	CASSPGTSVSGELFF
-	TRBV14	TRBJ1-2	-	TGTGCCAGCAGCCAAGATCTTCCGGGGTTGGTTGGCTACACCTTC	CASSQDLPGLVGYTF